This TCR beta chain originates from a study of regulatory T cells in long-lasting Graves disease. This clonotype came up a few times. The antigen is not known. The time point: newly diagnosed GD, antithyroid drugs for less than 3 months. Generation of the TCR library employed RNA extracted from PBMCs. General study results and limits: Persistent Graves' patients showed less TCR diversity than newly diagnosed patients showed. Segments TRBV28, TRBJ1-2 and TRBJ2-5 showed preferential usage in persistent disease.

Trimming removed 3 bases from V and 2 bases from J, with 19 bases in between. The CDR3 loop spans 17 amino acids. CDR1 and CDR2 (germline): SGHRS, YFSETQ. For TCR beta, libraries came from iRepertoire HTBI primers and Arm-PCR of CDR3 regions. TCRdb independently ran MiXCR on the multiplex PCR reads; one entry per CDR3 protein. The sample holds 400,000 to 500,000 distinct CDR3 sequences; about a sixth are singletons and the top ten take around a quarter. The same data also went into a second study, on T cells in Graves' hyperthyroidism and ophthalmopathy. This second study notes: TCR CDR3 underwent first-round RT-PCR with the HTBI primer set.

The starting material was peripheral blood mononuclear cells (PBMCs), obtained at new diagnosis, from a patient treated with antithyroid drugs. The receptor was isolated from a woman aged 18-30 years with Graves disease. The chain recombines TRBV5-1 with TRBJ2-3; D possibly corresponds to TRBD1 (7 bases). Written as DNA, the CDR3 is TGCGCCAGCAGCTCGGAGAAGACAGGGAGGAACACAGATACGCAGTATTTT. This sequence encodes CASSSEKTGRNTDTQYF.